Many counts were recorded for the clone carrying this T cell receptor (beta chain). RNA transcripts provided the template for amplifying TCR beta CDR3 regions. First-round RT-PCR with HTBI primers preceded a second-round multiplex PCR. TCRdb itself ran the multiplex PCR reads through MiXCR, one entry per CDR3 protein. This sample has 350,000 to 400,000 distinct CDR3 sequences, with 15% to 20% found just once. The data derive from a study of Graves' ophthalmopathy and Graves' hyperthyroidism. Germline V gene lookup returns CDR1 MDHEN and CDR2 SYDVKM. This CDR3 contains 16 residues. V lost 5 bases and J 5 bases, leaving 22 bases between the germline ends. Establishment of the diagnosis relied upon clinical symptoms, serum thyroxine, TRAb, thyroid ultrasound and orbital computed tomography. As the starting material, 9.5 to 10 ml of fresh peripheral blood yielded the PBMCs.

The sample comprised peripheral blood. The TCR comes from a woman younger than 35 with Graves' ophthalmopathy. The chain is built from TRBV28 and TRBJ2-7; D is ambiguous. Written as DNA, the CDR3 is TGTGCCAGCAGTACCCCCGGACGCCCCGGGTCCCACGAGCAGTACTTC. This translates into CASSTPGRPGSHEQYF.